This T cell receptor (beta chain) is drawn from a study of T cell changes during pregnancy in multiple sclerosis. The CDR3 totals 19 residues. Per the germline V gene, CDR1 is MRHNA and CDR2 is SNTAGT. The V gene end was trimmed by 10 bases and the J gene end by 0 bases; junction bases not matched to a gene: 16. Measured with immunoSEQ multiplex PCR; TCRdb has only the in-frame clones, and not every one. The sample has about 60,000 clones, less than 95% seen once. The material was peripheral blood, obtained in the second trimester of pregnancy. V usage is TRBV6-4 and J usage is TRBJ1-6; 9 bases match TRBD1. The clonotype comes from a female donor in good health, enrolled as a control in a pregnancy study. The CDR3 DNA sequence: TGTGCCACCCCGGGACAGGGAAGCCCCCCTACCTCCTATAATTCACCCCTCCACTTT. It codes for CATPGQGSPPTSYNSPLHF.